These 25 T cell receptor beta chains were sequenced from one sample in a study of vaccination and CD4 T cells after COVID-19. The treatment: roughly 11-day PBMC culture with coronavirus spike peptide pools or control peptides (ViraFEST assay). These receptors lack a known antigen. Cultured CD4+ T-cell DNA underwent Oncomine TCR Beta short-read sequencing. TCRdb re-called the PCR reads through MiXCR, storing one row per CDR3 protein. The repertoire has some 11,000 distinct CDR3 sequences, roughly three fifths of them found once; the top ten carry 21%. Sequenced material: CD4+ T cells from blood, cultured in vitro. These receptors were taken from a human donor who had recovered from COVID-19.

This CDR3 is CASSQETMASGFTDTQYF. The CDR3 DNA sequence: TGCGCCAGCAGCCAAGAAACCATGGCTAGCGGGTTCACAGATACGCAGTATTTT. V usage is TRBV4-3 and J usage is TRBJ2-3, with TRBD2 matching over 8 bases. The CDR3 has 18 residues. Germline values: CDR1 LGHNA, CDR2 YSLEER. Trimming removed 0 bases from V and 2 bases from J; junction bases left unmatched: 10.

This clonotype was recorded once. The chain has TRBV7-9 and TRBJ1-1; D call uncertain. Germline V gene sequence: CDR1 SEHNR, CDR2 FQNEAQ (reference sequence). V was shortened by 6 bases and J by 7 bases, with 21 bases between the two germline ends. This CDR3 region has 15 residues. The CDR3 loop reads CASSSSPSLDGEAFF. The CDR3 bases are TGTGCCAGCAGTTCGAGCCCTTCGCTCGACGGTGAAGCTTTCTTT.

CDR3 loop: CATSDRGAPNEQFF. In DNA, the CDR3 is TGTGCCACCAGTGATCGGGGGGCGCCTAATGAGCAGTTCTTC. This chain joins TRBV24-1 and TRBJ2-1, with D tentatively TRBD2 (7 bases). This CDR3 contains 14 residues. Per the germline V gene, CDR1 is KGHDR and CDR2 is SFDVKD. Trimming took off 3 bases at V and 7 bases at J, with 12 bases between the two ends.

The chain combines TRBV15 with TRBJ2-1, with D unresolved. Germline V CDR1 and CDR2: LNHNV, YYDKDF (reference sequence). V gave up 0 bases and J gave up 0 bases, with 6 bases separating them. The CDR3 covers 15 residues. CDR3 nucleotide sequence: TGTGCCACCAGCAGAGATGGGAACTCCTACAATGAGCAGTTCTTC. Its protein product is CATSRDGNSYNEQFF.

The chain employs TRBV20-1 and TRBJ2-3, with TRBD2 matching over 14 bases. V was clipped by 4 bases and J by 4 bases; unmatched bases: 7. The V gene's germline CDR1 is DFQATT and CDR2 SNEGSKA (reference sequence). The CDR3 consists of 16 residues. The CDR3 DNA sequence: TGCAGTGCTACGAGACTAGCGGGAGGGGATTCAGATACGCAGTATTTT. Encoded protein: CSATRLAGGDSDTQYF.

The J gene is TRBJ2-7, the V gene TRBV6-4; possibly TRBD1 or TRBD2 for D (5 bases each). V was clipped by 2 bases and J by 5 bases, with 13 bases between them. CDR3 length: 14 residues. Per the germline V gene, CDR1 is MRHNA and CDR2 is SNTAGT. This CDR3 reads CASSDGTEADEQYF. DNA for the CDR3: TGTGCCAGCAGTGACGGGACCGAGGCCGACGAGCAGTACTTC.

The chain joins TRBV20-1 to TRBJ2-3, with D unresolved. CDR1 and CDR2 (germline): DFQATT, SNEGSKA (reference sequence). V was cut by 3 bases and J by 2 bases, with 3 bases left in between. This CDR3 spans 11 amino acids. The CDR3 region has the DNA TGCAGTGCTAGTCCCACAGATACGCAGTATTTT. This gives the protein CSASPTDTQYF.

The CDR3 is CASSFSGPNEQFF. CDR3 bases: TGTGCCAGCAGCTTTAGCGGGCCAAATGAGCAGTTCTTC. The chain has TRBV7-2 and TRBJ2-1, with 7 bases lining up with TRBD2. V shed 3 bases, J shed 7 bases, and the junction held 3 bases outside the gene matches. The V gene's germline CDR1 is SGHTA and CDR2 FQGNSA. The CDR3 extends over 13 amino acids.

The rearrangement uses TRBV27 and TRBJ2-7; D call uncertain. Germline V lookup: CDR1 MNHEY, CDR2 SMNVEV (reference sequence). V was cut by 5 bases and J by 3 bases, with 17 bases left in between. The CDR3 spans 15 residues. The CDR3 DNA follows: TGTGCCAGCAGTATCCCCATTATTGGCCTCTACGAGCAGTACTTC. This translates into CASSIPIIGLYEQYF.

The chain couples TRBV20-1 to TRBJ2-7; 9 positions match TRBD1. The CDR3 extends over 15 amino acids. The germline CDR1 and CDR2 sequences are DFQATT and SNEGSKA (reference sequence). Losses at the gene ends were 3 bases for V and 0 bases for J; bases not matched to a gene: 6. The CDR3 is CSARALDRGSYEQYF. In nucleotides, the CDR3 is TGCAGTGCTAGGGCCTTGGACAGGGGCTCCTACGAGCAGTACTTC.

The rearrangement links TRBV20-1 to TRBJ2-5; maybe TRBD2 (6 bases). The germline CDR1 and CDR2 sequences are DFQATT and SNEGSKA (reference sequence). This CDR3 has 12 residues. Trimming pared 6 bases from V and 3 bases from J, leaving 11 bases between. As DNA, the CDR3 is TGCAGTGCGCAGGGAGGAAAAGAGACCCAGTACTTC. It codes for CSAQGGKETQYF.

J is TRBJ1-1 and V is TRBV5-4; D perhaps matches TRBD1 (6 bases). There are 14 residues in the CDR3. CDR1 is SGHNT and CDR2 is YYREEE in the germline V gene (reference sequence). V was trimmed by 4 bases and J by 0 bases, leaving 10 bases between them. The CDR3 nucleotides read TGTGCCAGCAGCGTGGACAGCCTGAACACTGAAGCTTTCTTT. Encoded protein: CASSVDSLNTEAFF.

The chain is built from TRBV10-2 and TRBJ2-2, with TRBD1 identical over 8 bases. From germline, CDR1 is WSHSY and CDR2 SAAADI. The V gene end was trimmed by 6 bases and the J gene end by 4 bases; junction bases not matched to a gene: 1. The CDR3 covers 13 residues. CDR3 in DNA: TGCGCCAGCAGAGACAGGGGCACCGGGGAGCTGTTTTTT. Its translation is CASRDRGTGELFF.

The chain joins TRBV15 to TRBJ1-5; D call uncertain. Between the trimmed V and J ends, which lost 5 bases and 4 bases, there was a span of 6 bases. This CDR3 is built from 12 residues. Per the germline V gene, CDR1 is LNHNV and CDR2 is YYDKDF (reference sequence). CDR3 coding DNA: TGTGCCACCAGCCCCCTGAATCAGCCCCAGCATTTT. Protein sequence: CATSPLNQPQHF.

The CDR3 sequence is CASSLRQGGTGELFF. The CDR3 DNA reads TGTGCCAGCAGCTTAAGACAGGGAGGGACCGGGGAGCTGTTTTTT. The V gene is TRBV7-3, the J gene TRBJ2-2; D is tentatively TRBD1 or TRBD2 (7 bases each). The CDR3 extends over 15 amino acids. Germline assignment: CDR1 SGHTA and CDR2 FQGTGA. V lost 1 base and J 5 bases, leaving 11 bases between the germline ends.

This sequence joins TRBV28 and TRBJ1-5, with 7 positions matching TRBD1. The CDR3 is 14 residues long. Germline V gene sequence: CDR1 MDHEN, CDR2 SYDVKM. V lost 5 bases and J lost 9; bases outside the gene matches: 10. The CDR3 protein is CASSGGQISAPQHF. The CDR3 DNA reads TGTGCCAGCAGTGGGGGACAGATTTCAGCGCCCCAGCATTTT.

Concerning this clonotype itself: The junction differs from germline at one of its ends, possibly a read error. The V and J genes are TRBV5-3 and TRBJ1-2, with D possibly being TRBD1 (5 bases). TRBV5-3 is placed among ORFs of uncertain function. The CDR3 spans 11 residues. The CDR3 nucleotides are TGTGCCAGCAGCTTGAGGCAGGGAGGGACCTTC. This translates into CASSLRQGGTF.

V gene TRBV2 combines with J gene TRBJ1-5, with D perhaps matching TRBD1 (5 bases). CDR1 is SNHLY, CDR2 FYNNEI, per germline. The V end was cut by 1 base, the J end by 6 bases, with 7 bases between. The CDR3 length is 13 residues. Here the CDR3 DNA reads TGTGCCAGCAGTGAAGGGGGACGTCAGCCCCAGCATTTT. This sequence encodes CASSEGGRQPQHF.

The chain has TRBV6-1 and TRBJ1-2, with no clear D. CDR3 length: 13 residues. Germline CDR1 is MNHNS and CDR2 is SASEGT. V was pared by 1 base and J by 0 bases, with 3 bases between. The CDR3 DNA reads as TGTGCCAGCAGTGAAGGAGCTAACTATGGCTACACCTTC. This sequence encodes CASSEGANYGYTF.

This chain joins TRBV6-7 and TRBJ2-7; no definite D call. TRBV6-7 is an ORF for which the function is uncertain. Trimming removed 2 bases at V and 3 bases at J, with 8 bases between. The CDR3 is 13 amino acids. CDR3: CASSYRNYYEQYF. Here the CDR3 DNA reads TGTGCCAGCAGTTACAGGAATTACTACGAGCAGTACTTC.

CDR3 nucleotides: TGTGCCAGCAGATCACCCGGGACAGGGGGCGGAGATACGCAGTATTTT. Translating gives CASRSPGTGGGDTQYF. The chain uses TRBV28 and TRBJ2-3, with 12 bases aligning to TRBD1. The J segment lost 5 bases and the V segment lost 6 bases, leaving 9 bases of the junction unmatched. This CDR3 comprises 16 residues. Germline assignment: CDR1 MDHEN and CDR2 SYDVKM.

This clonotype has more than one count but fewer than ten. The rearrangement links TRBV10-2 to TRBJ2-2; 7 nucleotides align to TRBD2. Germline V lookup: CDR1 WSHSY, CDR2 SAAADI. Losses at the gene ends were 6 bases for V and 2 bases for J; bases not matched to a gene: 9. The CDR3 covers 16 residues. Here the CDR3 DNA reads TGCGCCAGCAGGGGGGGTAGCGGGTATAACACCGGGGAGCTGTTTTTT. The encoded protein is CASRGGSGYNTGELFF.

The chain combines TRBV19 with TRBJ1-1, with 12 bases lining up with TRBD1. V shed 7 bases, J shed 10 bases, and the junction held 19 bases outside the gene matches. This CDR3 spans 17 amino acids. Germline CDR1 and CDR2: LNHDA and SQIVND (reference sequence). Here the CDR3 DNA reads TGTGCCAGTACCCTGGGATCCGGGACAGGGGGCGCCGGGGGAGCTTTCTTT. Its protein is CASTLGSGTGGAGGAFF.

The chain joins TRBV7-2 to TRBJ1-2; 9 nucleotides agree with TRBD1. There are 15 residues in the CDR3. The germline CDR1 and CDR2 sequences are SGHTA and FQGNSA. V lost 2 bases, J lost 8 bases, and 9 bases stayed unmatched. The CDR3 coding sequence is TGTGCCAGCAGCTTATATACGCGGACAGGGGAAGGCTACACCTTC. This sequence encodes CASSLYTRTGEGYTF.

This sequence joins TRBV2 and TRBJ1-6; D is ambiguous. V lost 6 bases and J 7 bases, leaving 10 bases between the germline ends. The CDR3 runs 13 residues. Per germline, CDR1 SNHLY and CDR2 FYNNEI. The CDR3 protein is CASRGVVNSPLHF. The CDR3, as DNA: TGTGCCAGCAGGGGAGTCGTAAATTCACCCCTCCACTTT.